Sequencing of this TCR beta chain was carried out in a study of early T cells in non-severe SARS-CoV-2 infection. Across the study: Unsorted whole-blood RNA was sequenced in bulk, leaving chains unpaired.

Overall study results and limits: Comparison of clonotypes with VDJdb favored anti-spike CD8 responses while missing private and CD4 specificities.

Individually, cDNA molecules had unique molecular identifiers attached to them. Each CDR3 protein is one row after TCRdb ran MiXCR on the 5' RACE reads. Seen here are about 58,000 distinct CDR3 sequences, more than 7% observed once, and the top ten hold about 3.3%. This CDR3 spans 13 amino acids. Looked up from germline, CDR1 is LGHNA and CDR2 is YNFKEQ. Trimming took 1 base from V and 2 from J, leaving 5 bases between them. As for this clonotype: Its specificity is unknown.

This TCR derives from an adult who was a healthcare worker with PCR-confirmed SARS-CoV-2 infection or an uninfected control (not recorded which). The V call is TRBV4-2, the J call TRBJ2-5, with D unresolved. The material sequenced was whole blood. Here the CDR3 reads CASSQVLQETQYF. As DNA, the CDR3 is TGTGCCAGCAGCCAAGTCTTGCAAGAGACCCAGTACTTC.